This TCR beta chain emerged from a study of blood T cell repertoires in COVID-19. Here immunoSEQ multiplex PCR was the method, and the copy in TCRdb shows in-frame clones only, minus some. The table records about 140,000 clones, 80% to 90% of them present only once. V lost 6 bases to trimming and J lost 0 bases; unmatched junction nucleotides: 0. Germline CDR1 and CDR2: MNHEY and SMNVEV (reference sequence). The CDR3 is 14 residues long. This clone was seen only once. The chain recombines TRBV27 with TRBJ1-3; TRBD1 agrees at 9 bases. This sequence originates from a woman aged 40 to 50 with acute or convalescent COVID-19. The sample taken for sequencing was peripheral blood. CDR3 coding DNA: TGTGCCAGCAGGACAGGGGGCTCTGGAAACACCATATATTTT. It yields the protein CASRTGGSGNTIYF.